The next 2 T cell receptor beta chains were all read from a single sample in a study of a mutant IDH1 vaccine in newly diagnosed glioma. Generated by immunoSEQ multiplex PCR, the TCRdb table keeps only in-frame clones and is missing some. The sample lists tens of thousands of clones, about 80% occurring once. Stated time point: week 11, during vaccination. In the vaccine, a single dose held 300 ug of the mutant IDH1 20-mer peptide, along with topical imiquimod. Antigens for these TCRs are unknown. The specimen comprised PBMCs, sampled from a glioma patient whose treatment included an IDH1 peptide vaccine. The receptors originated from a man in his fifties with glioma.

The chain joins TRBV7-7 to TRBJ2-5, with 8 bases that match TRBD1. V gave up 1 base and J gave up 4 bases; unmatched junction bases: 2. Germline loops: CDR1 SSHAT, CDR2 FNYEAQ (reference sequence). This CDR3 has 14 amino acids. The CDR3 is CASSLGTGLETQYF. CDR3 nucleotides: TGTGCCAGCAGCTTAGGGACAGGGCTAGAGACCCAGTACTTC. Full variable domain (rest looked up from reference TRBV7-7 and TRBJ2-5): GAGVSQSPRYKVTKRGQDVTLRCDPISSHATLYWYQQALGQGPEFLTYFNYEAQPDKSGLPSDRFSAERPEGSISTLTIQRTEQRDSAMYRCASSLGTGLETQYFGPGTRLLVL.

V gene TRBV4-1 combines with J gene TRBJ1-5; D is uncertain. V shed 3 bases and J shed 4 bases, with 16 bases lying between them. The CDR3 is made up of 16 amino acids. The germline V gene has CDR1 MGHRA and CDR2 YSYEKL. CDR3: CASSQDGGIGNQPQHF. CDR3 nucleotides: TGCGCCAGCAGCCAGGACGGTGGGATAGGGAATCAGCCCCAGCATTTT.